This entry features one T cell receptor (beta chain) sequence. Germline CDR1 MNHEY, CDR2 SMNVEV (reference sequence). The CDR3 totals 15 residues. V lost 3 bases, J lost 1 base, and 5 bases stayed unmatched. Breast cancer patients provided tissue from their axillary draining lymph nodes. The sample comes from a study of breast tumors, draining lymph nodes, adjacent tissues. TCRdb recomputed calls from the multiplex PCR reads with MiXCR, one row per CDR3 protein. The sample contains about 110,000 distinct CDR3 sequences, less than 40% of which appear only once. The chain joins TRBV27 to TRBJ1-1; 7 bases map to TRBD1. The sequenced sample was axillary lymph node tissue. This TCR came from a female donor with breast cancer. Some clones in this sample may be carry-over from other donors' samples. The CDR3 protein is CASSFEGAANTEAFF. CDR3 DNA: TGTGCCAGCAGTTTTGAGGGGGCGGCGAACACTGAAGCTTTCTTT.